This T cell receptor (beta chain) was recovered during a study of blood T cell repertoires in COVID-19. Study at large: From the United States, Italy and Spain came samples of acute and convalescent COVID-19.

Germline lookup yields CDR1 LNHDA and CDR2 SQIVND (reference sequence). Trimming pared 3 bases from V and 3 bases from J, leaving 11 bases between. This CDR3 comprises 14 residues. In the authors' methods: Amplifying reference gene primers gave estimates of nucleated cell counts. Some clones are missing from TCRdb's copy, which holds only in-frame ones; the method was immunoSEQ multiplex PCR. V, J and clone size are those of that table, while D and trimming were read from the DNA. The table lists around 220,000 clones, 85% to 90% of them singletons. This clone was picked up one time. Participants spanned ages about 18 to 100 years and resided in around 25 US areas. The study assigned cohorts using participant-reported clinical history.

The TCR sequence derives from a woman between 50 and 59 years old with acute COVID-19. Source material: PBMCs or T cells enriched from blood (not recorded which). The J gene is TRBJ1-2, the V gene TRBV19, with D possibly being TRBD1 (5 bases). This CDR3 reads CASSILGGYYGYTF. The CDR3 DNA reads TGTGCCAGTAGTATCCTCGGGGGATACTATGGCTACACCTTC.